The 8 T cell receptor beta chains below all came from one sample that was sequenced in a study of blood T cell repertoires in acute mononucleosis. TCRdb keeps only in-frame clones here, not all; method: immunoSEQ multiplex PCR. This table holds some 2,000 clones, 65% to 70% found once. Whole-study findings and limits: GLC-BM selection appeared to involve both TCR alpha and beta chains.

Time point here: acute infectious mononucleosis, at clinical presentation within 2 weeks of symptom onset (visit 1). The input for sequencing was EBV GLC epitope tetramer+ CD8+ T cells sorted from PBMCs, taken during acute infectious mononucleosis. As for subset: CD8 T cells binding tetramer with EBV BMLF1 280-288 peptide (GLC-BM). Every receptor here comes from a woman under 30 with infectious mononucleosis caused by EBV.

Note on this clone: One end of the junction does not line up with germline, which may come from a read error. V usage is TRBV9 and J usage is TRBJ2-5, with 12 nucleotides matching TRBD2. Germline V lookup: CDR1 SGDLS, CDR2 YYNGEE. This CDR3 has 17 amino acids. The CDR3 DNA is TGTGCCACCAGCGTACGCCAACTAGCGGGGGGAGGGGAGACCCAGTACTTC. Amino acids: CATSVRQLAGGGETQYF.

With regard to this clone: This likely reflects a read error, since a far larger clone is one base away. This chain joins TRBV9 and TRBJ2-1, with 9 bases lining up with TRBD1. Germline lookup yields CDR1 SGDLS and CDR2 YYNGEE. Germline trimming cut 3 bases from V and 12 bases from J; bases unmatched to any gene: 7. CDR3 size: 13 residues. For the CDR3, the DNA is TGTGCCAGCAGCGCGACAGGGGGGGATGGGCAGTTCTTC. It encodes CASSATGGDGQFF.

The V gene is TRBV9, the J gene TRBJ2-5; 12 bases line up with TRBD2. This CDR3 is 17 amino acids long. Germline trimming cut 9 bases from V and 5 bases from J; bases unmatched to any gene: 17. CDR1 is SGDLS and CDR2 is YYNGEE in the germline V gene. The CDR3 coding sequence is TGTGCCACCCGCGTAGGCCAACTAGCGGGGGGAGGGGAGACCCAGTACTTC. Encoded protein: CATRVGQLAGGGETQYF.

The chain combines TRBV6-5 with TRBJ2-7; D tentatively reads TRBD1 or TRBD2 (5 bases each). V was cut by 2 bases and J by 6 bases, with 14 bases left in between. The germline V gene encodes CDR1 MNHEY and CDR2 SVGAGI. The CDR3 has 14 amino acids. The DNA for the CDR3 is TGTGCCAGCAGTTACGCCGGGACGGCAACCGAGCAGTACTTC. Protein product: CASSYAGTATEQYF.

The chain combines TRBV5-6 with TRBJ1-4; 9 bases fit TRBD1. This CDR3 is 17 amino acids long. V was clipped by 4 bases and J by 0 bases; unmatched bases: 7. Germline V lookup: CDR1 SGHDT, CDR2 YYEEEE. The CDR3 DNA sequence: TGTGCCAGCAGCCCGTGGGACAGGGAAGCAACTAATGAAAAACTGTTTTTT. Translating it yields CASSPWDREATNEKLFF. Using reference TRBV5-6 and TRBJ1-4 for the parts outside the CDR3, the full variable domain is DAGVTQSPTHLIKTRGQQVTLRCSPKSGHDTVSWYQQALGQGPQFIFQYYEEEERQRGNFPDRFSGHQFPNYSSELNVNALLLGDSALYLCASSPWDREATNEKLFFGSGTQLSVL.

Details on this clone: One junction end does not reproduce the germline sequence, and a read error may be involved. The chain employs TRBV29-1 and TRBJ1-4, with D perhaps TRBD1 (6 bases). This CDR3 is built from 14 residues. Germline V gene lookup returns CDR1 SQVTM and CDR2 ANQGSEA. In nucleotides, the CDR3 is TGCTGCGTTGGGTCACAGGGAACTAATGAAAATCTGTTTTTT. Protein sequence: CCVGSQGTNENLFF.

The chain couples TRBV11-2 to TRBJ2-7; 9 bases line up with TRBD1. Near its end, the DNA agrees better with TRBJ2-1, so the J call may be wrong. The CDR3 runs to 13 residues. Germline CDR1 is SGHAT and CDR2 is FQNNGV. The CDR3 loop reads CASSATGGDEQFF. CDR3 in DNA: TGTGCCAGCAGCGCGACAGGGGGGGATGAGCAGTTCTTC.

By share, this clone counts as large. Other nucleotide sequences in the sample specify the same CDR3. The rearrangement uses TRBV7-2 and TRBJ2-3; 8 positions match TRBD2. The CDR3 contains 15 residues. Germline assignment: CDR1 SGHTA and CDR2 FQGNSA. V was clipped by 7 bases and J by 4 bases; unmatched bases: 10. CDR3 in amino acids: CASNPPGLVSDTQYF. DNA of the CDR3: TGTGCCAGCAACCCCCCGGGACTAGTGTCAGATACGCAGTATTTT.